The following is a TCR beta chain sequence with its context. The antigen this receptor binds is unknown. Qualities for individual bases were not recorded, and no much larger clone is one base off. The data were taken from a study of T cells in Graves' hyperthyroidism and ophthalmopathy (dated by TCRdb to between 2018 and 2020). General notes on the study: To identify TCR V-J signatures that set the groups apart, the researchers used a discovery cohort of about a hundred patients, made up of some 41 with Graves' ophthalmopathy and 55 to 65 with stable Graves' hyperthyroidism. Prospective prediction of ophthalmopathy was tested in an independent validation cohort of approximately 19 hyperthyroidism patients and some 17 patients who later progressed to ophthalmopathy. For training and testing, the 110 or so patients in the discovery cohort were randomly divided in a 7:3 ratio. The study also compared thyroid tissue and blood T-cell repertoires from 6 or 7 Graves' hyperthyroidism patients. After sampling, hyperthyroidism patients received methimazole starting at 30 mg daily, and ophthalmopathy patients received high-dose intravenous methylprednisolone. The paper describes TCR Vbeta CDR3 sequencing of 140 or so peripheral blood samples, made up of some 42 ophthalmopathy patients, roughly 75 hyperthyroidism patients and 17 progressor patients. Overall study results and their limits: During validation, the model predicted progression to ophthalmopathy a median of around 7 months ahead of onset, with more than 60% sensitivity and about 72% specificity. Blood samples also contained most of the expanded thyroid clonotypes (frequency above 0.001), which suggests that blood repertoires may reflect thyroid immune responses. In cross-validation, a model built on a 13 V-J signature told ophthalmopathy apart from stable hyperthyroidism with 85% to 90% sensitivity and roughly 81% specificity, and in testing the same model reached 80%/75%. No statistical method was used to set the sample size in advance, and investigators knew the group allocation.

Stable Graves' hyperthyroidism was defined as the absence of progression to ophthalmopathy over 18 months of follow-up. The hyperthyroidism patients were between 18 and 65 years old and newly diagnosed, with a disease duration of less than 2 months. Exclusion was applied to patients with uncontrolled infections, other autoimmune diseases, pregnancy or lactation. Diagnoses were based on clinical symptoms, serum thyroxine and TRAb, thyroid ultrasound and orbital computed tomography. Total RNA was extracted with Trizol reagent, and quality was checked on an Agilent 2100 Bioanalyzer. The TCR beta CDR3 regions were amplified from RNA transcripts. A first-round RT-PCR of the TCR CDR3 used the HTBI primer set with the Qiagen OneStep RT-PCR kit. A second multiplex PCR round built the libraries, followed by size selection and purification. The libraries were sequenced on an Illumina HiSeq2000 using paired-end 100 bp reads. In the original analysis: SOAPnuke was used to process the raw data, throwing out any read that contained adapters or uncalled bases, had a mean Phred below 15, or lacked an exact constant-primer or identifier match. COPE v1.2.5 was used to merge high-quality paired reads, and clonotypes were defined as unique nucleotide sequences. Clonotypes were aligned to IMGT TRBV, TRBD and TRBJ reference segments using MiTCR v1.1. The analysis was restricted to V-J combinations with a frequency above 0.0001, which together covered around 99% of the repertoires. The TCS score was defined as F50 (clonal expansion) divided by E x V (chaos), with BLOSUM62-based TCRdist calculated between CDR3 peptides within each V-J. Welch's t-statistics and random forest reduced fewer than 600 V-J features to roughly 13, which were used in a naive Bayes classifier (R e1071). The Morisita-Horn index was used to measure how similar the thyroid and blood repertoires were. The public reads were reprocessed in TCRdb via fastp at Q25 and MiXCR, keeping in-frame beta chains. Identical CDR3 proteins give one entry, which carries the most common genes and DNA. The V and J calls and clone size are TCRdb's, not the authors'. Within this sample are 610,000 or so distinct CDR3 sequences, with around 46% of them counted one time only. The ten largest make up more than 7% of the sample.

At the junction V is shortened by 7 bases and J by 0 bases, with 10 bases in between. The CDR3 numbers 15 residues from cysteine through phenylalanine. Of all the DNA, just the CDR3 is kept, 45 bases in frame from base 1. The germline V gene specifies MGHDK as CDR1 and SYGVNS as CDR2. This TCR was recovered from a woman aged 18-35 years with Graves' hyperthyroidism. The chain was built from TRBV25-1 and TRBJ2-6, with the D segment identity uncertain. Sample: peripheral blood or thyroid tissue (not recorded which). The DNA sequence is given as TGTGCCAGCACCGCGGAAAACTCTGGGGCCAACGTCCTGACTTTC. This translates into CASTAENSGANVLTF.